This note documents a single T cell receptor beta chain sequence. Its matching antigen is unknown. The CDR3 runs 14 residues. Trimming removed 3 bases from V and 3 bases from J; junction bases left unmatched: 2. Germline CDR1 and CDR2: SGHNT and YENEEA. This record belongs to a study of cytotoxic CD8 clonotypes in ibrutinib-treated CLL. General study findings and limits: Few clonotypes were public, and these shrank or held steady under treatment.

Investigators sought sequencing depths of between 1 in 200,000 and 1 in 1 million T cells. Clones were read by immunoSEQ multiplex PCR, and TCRdb kept only the in-frame ones, dropping some. This sample yields around 160,000 clones, of which around nine tenths are seen a single time; 3% to 3.5% belongs to the top ten. Roughly 2 micrograms of genomic DNA from cryopreserved PBMCs went into TCR beta libraries. J is TRBJ2-3 and V is TRBV11-3; 8 bases line up with TRBD1. Here the sequenced sample was PBMCs, taken at disease progression, from a patient treated with ibrutinib. This TCR was recovered from a human donor with chronic lymphocytic leukemia. CDR3 sequence: CASSFGDRTDTQYF. As DNA, the CDR3 is TGTGCCAGCAGCTTCGGGGACAGGACAGATACGCAGTATTTT.